This TCR beta chain was documented in a study of cytomegalovirus exposure and HLA in healthy donors. Primers included in the PCR were 60 Vbeta and 13 Jbeta primers. The assay was immunoSEQ multiplex PCR, and TCRdb's table has in-frame clones only and misses some. This table has 120,000 to 150,000 clones, 70% to 80% appearing once. Healthy bone marrow donors supplied every sample. This CDR3 has 14 amino acids. The ends lost 5 bases at V and 5 bases at J; junction bases unmatched: 6. Germline CDR1 is SEHNR and CDR2 is FQNEAQ (reference sequence). The sequenced sample consisted of PBMCs. The sequence came from a female donor in good health and CMV-seronegative. This rearrangement joins TRBV7-9 to TRBJ2-3; 8 bases map to TRBD2. The CDR3 DNA reads TGTGCCAGCAGCCCGGGACTAGAGGGAGATACGCAGTATTTT. Translation: CASSPGLEGDTQYF. The entire variable domain, with the rest obtained from reference TRBV7-9 and TRBJ2-3, is as follows: DTGVSQNPRHKITKRGQNVTFRCDPISEHNRLYWYRQTLGQGPEFLTYFQNEAQLEKSRLLSDRFSAERPKGSFSTLEIQRTEQGDSAMYLCASSPGLEGDTQYFGPGTRLTVL.